This record concerns one TCR beta chain sequence. The data were obtained in a study of T cell responses to AZD1222 COVID-19 vaccine. Data came from immunoSEQ multiplex PCR; TCRdb stores just in-frame clones and leaves some out. The data show about 42,000 clones, 88% seen once. CDR3 length: 15 residues. V lost 3 bases to trimming and J lost 1 base, with 10 bases between them. CDR1 LNHDA and CDR2 SQIVND come from the germline V gene (reference sequence). The chain links TRBV19 to TRBJ1-3, with D possibly matching TRBD1 (6 bases). This receptor was identified in an adult who received the AZD1222 COVID-19 vaccine. The source was peripheral blood, collected 28 days after the second AZD1222 dose. CDR3 in DNA: TGTGCCAGTAGTATCCCGACAGGTTCTGGAAACACCATATATTTT. Translated: CASSIPTGSGNTIYF.